This TCR beta chain was observed in a study of patients and donors after allogeneic stem cell transplantation. The V end lost 3 bases, the J end lost 3 bases, and 11 bases lay between the germline ends. The CDR3 contains 15 residues. Looked up from germline, CDR1 is SEHNR and CDR2 is FQNEAQ (reference sequence). TCRdb reanalysed the RT-PCR reads using MiXCR and keeps one entry per CDR3 protein. The sample comprises 800,000 to 1,000,000 distinct CDR3 sequences, roughly 18% of which are singletons, and roughly 6% rests with the top ten. This clonotype has more than one count but fewer than ten. This clonotype was sampled from a human donor who was either an allogeneic HSCT recipient or a stem cell or donor lymphocyte infusion donor (not recorded which). It is not recorded whose cells these are; they may come from a transplant donor. The sequencing input was blood, either unsorted or a sorted T cell fraction (not recorded which). This chain uses TRBV7-9 with TRBJ1-4; the D gene is possibly TRBD1 (5 bases). The CDR3 protein is CASSFDPGPNEKLFF. In DNA, the CDR3 is TGTGCCAGCAGCTTCGACCCGGGGCCTAATGAAAAACTGTTTTTT.